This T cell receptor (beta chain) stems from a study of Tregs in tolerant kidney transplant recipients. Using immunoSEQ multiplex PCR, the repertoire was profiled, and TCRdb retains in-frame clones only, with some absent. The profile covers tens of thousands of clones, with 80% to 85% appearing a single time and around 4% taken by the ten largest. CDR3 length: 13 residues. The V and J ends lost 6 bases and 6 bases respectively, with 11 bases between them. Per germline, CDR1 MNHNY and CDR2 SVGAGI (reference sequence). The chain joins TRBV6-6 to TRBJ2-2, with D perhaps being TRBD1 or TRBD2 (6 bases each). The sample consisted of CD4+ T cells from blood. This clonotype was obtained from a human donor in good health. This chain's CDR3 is CASSQGTSGELFF. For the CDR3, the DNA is TGTGCCAGCAGCCAGGGGACTTCCGGGGAGCTGTTTTTT.